The clone carrying this T cell receptor beta chain came up a few times. Antigen: not known. The sample originates from a study of early T cells in non-severe SARS-CoV-2 infection. About the study: The chains were unpaired, and the sequenced material was bulk RNA from unsorted whole blood. Findings and caveats of the study: Matching against VDJdb likely underestimated virus-specific expansions, favoring anti-spike CD8.

The CDR3 length is 15 residues. Trimming cost V 0 bases and J 2 bases, with 11 bases left between them. Germline-derived CDR1 and CDR2 are DFQATT and SNEGSKA (reference sequence). Each single cDNA molecule received a unique molecular identifier. A single record per CDR3 protein comes from TCRdb applying MiXCR to the 5' RACE reads. The sample shows 55,000 or so distinct CDR3 sequences, under 15% of them seen only once. The clonotype comes from an adult who was a healthcare worker with PCR-confirmed SARS-CoV-2 infection or an uninfected control (not recorded which). The rearrangement uses TRBV20-1 and TRBJ1-3, with D tentatively TRBD1 (5 bases). Material: whole blood. The CDR3 region is CSARDLGGAGNTIYF. CDR3 sequence (DNA): TGCAGTGCTAGAGATCTGGGAGGGGCTGGAAACACCATATATTTT.